This entry is about one T cell receptor (beta chain). Its target is unknown. The CDR3 sequence is 17 residues long. V shed 2 bases and J 4 bases; nucleotides not matched to a gene: 6. Germline V lookup: CDR1 SGHNT, CDR2 YYREEE (reference sequence). Data came from immunoSEQ multiplex PCR; TCRdb stores just in-frame clones and leaves some out. The data show about 90,000 clones, about nine tenths seen once. The sample is drawn from a study of graft-versus-host responses after intestinal transplantation. For the study at large: In this cohort, recipients had multivisceral, liver-intestinal, or isolated intestinal transplants. Anti-thymocyte globulin induction preceded approximately three years of tacrolimus and steroid maintenance in all recipients. General study results and limits: Recipient marrow showed GvH clones, some seen first in ileum or blood. Researchers found peak circulating GvH clone levels linked to early post-transplant HvG declines.

The input for sequencing was unstimulated CD4+ T cells sorted from spleen or lymph node cells, taken before intestinal transplant. The sequence came from a human donor who received an intestinal transplant. The rearrangement joins TRBV5-4 to TRBJ2-4; 13 nucleotides match TRBD2. The DNA of the CDR3 is TGTGCCAGCAGCTTCGGACTAGCGGGAGCTCAAAAAAACATTCAGTACTTC. This translates into CASSFGLAGAQKNIQYF.